The 19 T cell receptor beta chains below all came from one sample that was sequenced in a study of T cells in Graves' hyperthyroidism and ophthalmopathy. RNA transcripts yielded amplified TCR beta CDR3 regions. Primed by the HTBI set, a first-round RT-PCR was run on the TCR CDR3. One entry per CDR3 protein, called by TCRdb with MiXCR from the multiplex PCR reads. The sample lists roughly 380,000 distinct CDR3 sequences, approximately 13% occurring once. The specimen was blood. Source of these receptors: a man aged 25-45 years with Graves' hyperthyroidism that later progressed to Graves' ophthalmopathy.

The chain has TRBV5-4 and TRBJ1-2; 7 bases line up with TRBD1. With V trimmed by 1 base and J by 7 bases, 10 bases remained unmatched. The CDR3 runs 15 residues. Germline assignment: CDR1 SGHNT and CDR2 YYREEE (reference sequence). CDR3 bases: TGTGCCAGCAGCTTGACCATGACAGGGACGGGTGGCTACACCTTC. It translates to CASSLTMTGTGGYTF. Full variable domain (remainder filled in from reference TRBV5-4 and TRBJ1-2): ETGVTQSPTHLIKTRGQQVTLRCSSQSGHNTVSWYQQALGQGPQFIFQYYREEENGRGNFPPRFSGLQFPNYSSELNVNALELDDSALYLCASSLTMTGTGGYTFGSGTRLTVV.

This clonotype was observed a few times. The chain uses TRBV30 and TRBJ2-7; tentatively, D is TRBD2 (6 bases). Trimming took 5 bases from V and 6 from J, leaving 11 bases between them. Germline V gene sequence: CDR1 GTSNPN, CDR2 SVGIG (reference sequence). The CDR3 is 11 amino acids. CDR3 residues: CAWGGGGEQYF. The CDR3 DNA reads as TGTGCCTGGGGTGGGGGAGGCGAGCAGTACTTC.

This clonotype appeared many times. In DNA, the CDR3 is TGCAGTGCTAGAGACCTGGGACAGGGGTCCGCTGAAGCTTTCTTT. Residues: CSARDLGQGSAEAFF. The chain employs TRBV20-1 and TRBJ1-1; 10 bases are a match to TRBD1. CDR1 and CDR2 (germline): DFQATT, SNEGSKA (reference sequence). Germline trimming cut 0 bases from V and 6 bases from J; bases unmatched to any gene: 7. The CDR3 runs to 15 residues.

V and J are TRBV3-1 and TRBJ1-6; D is uncertain. The CDR3 has 16 residues. With 2 bases removed from V and 5 bases from J, the gap between germline ends came to 13 bases. CDR1 and CDR2 (germline): LGHDT, YNNKEL (reference sequence). This CDR3 is CASSQLRIENNSPLHF. CDR3 DNA sequence: TGTGCCAGCAGCCAATTGCGGATAGAAAATAATTCACCCCTCCACTTT.

This chain uses TRBV3-1 with TRBJ2-7; perhaps D is TRBD1 or TRBD2 (5 bases each). This CDR3 region has 14 residues. Trimming stripped 5 bases from V and 2 bases from J, with 13 bases between. CDR1 and CDR2 (germline): LGHDT, YNNKEL (reference sequence). The DNA of the CDR3 is TGTGCCAGCAGCGGCCGGGACGGAGCCTACGAGCAGTACTTC. Protein product: CASSGRDGAYEQYF.

The chain uses TRBV9 and TRBJ1-6; 7 bases line up with TRBD1. CDR1 and CDR2 from the germline V gene are SGDLS and YYNGEE. The CDR3 runs 18 residues. The trim removed 4 bases at V and 7 bases at J, leaving 17 bases unmatched. The CDR3 DNA sequence: TGTGCCAGCAGCCCCCAGGGGGGACGGGTGGGTTTAAATTCACCCCTCCACTTT. Residues: CASSPQGGRVGLNSPLHF. Supplemented by reference TRBV9 and TRBJ1-6, the full variable domain reads DSGVTQTPKHLITATGQRVTLRCSPRSGDLSVYWYQQSLDQGLQFLIQYYNGEERAKGNILERFSAQQFPDLHSELNLSSLELGDSALYFCASSPQGGRVGLNSPLHFGNGTRLTVT.

The CDR3 nucleotides are TGTGCCAGCAGCCAATATGGGATGGACCCCAGGAACACTGAAGCTTTCTTT. As protein: CASSQYGMDPRNTEAFF. V usage is TRBV14 and J usage is TRBJ1-1; D uncertain. The length of the CDR3 is 17 residues. Germline CDR1 SGHDN, CDR2 FVKESK. The V and J ends lost 2 bases and 1 base respectively, with 17 bases between them.

The rearrangement uses TRBV4-1 and TRBJ1-6; no clear D gene. V dropped 0 bases and J dropped 6 bases, with 6 bases sitting between them. Per the germline V gene, CDR1 is MGHRA and CDR2 is YSYEKL. This CDR3 has 14 amino acids. CDR3 amino acids: CASSQDDINSPLHF. The CDR3 DNA reads as TGCGCCAGCAGCCAAGATGATATTAATTCACCCCTCCACTTT.

This clonotype was detected many times. V is TRBV19 and J is TRBJ2-1; D might be TRBD1 or TRBD2, each matching 6 bases. The V gene's germline CDR1 is LNHDA and CDR2 SQIVND (reference sequence). The CDR3 has 15 residues. Trimming removed 6 bases at V and 6 bases at J, with 18 bases between. The chain's CDR3 is CASRPRGTYSNEQFF. The CDR3 DNA is TGTGCCAGTAGACCACGGGGGACATACAGCAATGAGCAGTTCTTC.

This clonotype was observed many times. This chain links TRBV20-1 with TRBJ1-2, with D hard to call. Germline assignment: CDR1 DFQATT and CDR2 SNEGSKA (reference sequence). The V gene lost 3 bases and the J gene lost 6 bases, with 8 bases spanning the gap. The CDR3 runs 11 residues. In DNA, the CDR3 is TGCAGTGCTAGTCGATCAGATGGCTACACCTTC. Amino acid sequence: CSASRSDGYTF.

Ten or more counts support this clonotype. The chain has TRBV7-9 and TRBJ2-4, with D maybe TRBD1 (7 bases). The V end lost 7 bases, the J end lost 3 bases, and 13 bases lay between the germline ends. The germline V gene has CDR1 SEHNR and CDR2 FQNEAQ (reference sequence). The length of the CDR3 is 14 residues. CDR3 protein: CASTPQGGKNIQYF. The CDR3 DNA is TGTGCCAGCACCCCCCAGGGGGGCAAAAACATTCAGTACTTC.

This clonotype was observed a few times. The chain combines TRBV9 with TRBJ1-4; unclear D gene. Germline CDR1 and CDR2: SGDLS and YYNGEE. V lost 4 bases, J lost 3 bases, and 13 bases lay in between. The CDR3 runs 15 residues. Here the CDR3 reads CASSPQTGANEKLFF. The DNA for the CDR3 is TGTGCCAGCAGCCCCCAGACTGGAGCTAATGAAAAACTGTTTTTT. Full variable domain (outside the CDR3, taken from reference TRBV9 and TRBJ1-4): DSGVTQTPKHLITATGQRVTLRCSPRSGDLSVYWYQQSLDQGLQFLIQYYNGEERAKGNILERFSAQQFPDLHSELNLSSLELGDSALYFCASSPQTGANEKLFFGSGTQLSVL.

This clonotype was counted a single time. The V call is TRBV14, the J call TRBJ1-3, with 8 nucleotides matching TRBD1. The CDR3 sequence is 15 residues long. Per the germline V gene, CDR1 is SGHDN and CDR2 is FVKESK. V lost 4 bases to trimming and J lost 0 bases; unmatched junction nucleotides: 2. The chain's CDR3 is CASSRDRTSGNTIYF. In DNA form, the CDR3 reads TGTGCCAGCAGCCGGGACAGGACCTCTGGAAACACCATATATTTT. Combining the CDR3 with reference TRBV14 and TRBJ1-3 gives the whole variable domain EAGVTQFPSHSVIEKGQTVTLRCDPISGHDNLYWYRRVMGKEIKFLLHFVKESKQDESGMPNNRFLAERTGGTYSTLKVQPAELEDSGVYFCASSRDRTSGNTIYFGEGSWLTVV.

This clonotype came up many times. The V and J genes are TRBV3-1 and TRBJ2-3; D is uncertain. CDR3 size: 14 residues. The ends were cut back, 1 base at V and 2 bases at J, with 7 bases in the middle. Looked up from germline, CDR1 is LGHDT and CDR2 is YNNKEL (reference sequence). CDR3 amino acids: CASSQVTATDTQYF. The CDR3 bases are TGTGCCAGCAGCCAAGTTACGGCCACAGATACGCAGTATTTT.

The chain uses TRBV4-1 and TRBJ2-1; 10 bases align to TRBD2. CDR3 length: 16 amino acids. The germline V gene encodes CDR1 MGHRA and CDR2 YSYEKL. Trimming cost V 2 bases and J 1 base; bases outside gene matches: 2. DNA for the CDR3: TGCGCCAGCAGCCAATCGGGACTAGCGTCCTACAATGAGCAGTTCTTC. Encoded protein: CASSQSGLASYNEQFF.

The rearrangement uses TRBV20-1 and TRBJ1-5; D gene ambiguous. V lost 2 bases to trimming and J lost 2 bases, with 10 bases between them. Per the germline V gene, CDR1 is DFQATT and CDR2 is SNEGSKA (reference sequence). The CDR3 covers 14 residues. The chain's CDR3 is CSARSMWGNQPQHF. The DNA for the CDR3 is TGCAGTGCTAGATCTATGTGGGGCAATCAGCCCCAGCATTTT.

This clonotype has more than one count but fewer than ten. This may stem from a read error, because a much larger clone lies one nucleotide away. The chain is built from TRBV7-9 and TRBJ2-5, with unresolved D. CDR3 length equals 14 residues. Germline V gene lookup returns CDR1 SEHNR and CDR2 FQNEAQ (reference sequence). Trimming shortened V by 0 bases and J by 1 base, and 6 bases separated the two germline ends. The CDR3 nucleotides are TGTGCCAGCAGCTTAGCAGGGATCCAAGAGACCCAGTACTTC. Protein: CASSLAGIQETQYF.

This clonotype showed up many times. The chain couples TRBV7-2 to TRBJ1-2; D gene uncertain. The CDR3 consists of 14 residues. CDR1 SGHTA and CDR2 FQGNSA come from the germline V gene. The V end was cut by 1 base, the J end by 6 bases, with 12 bases between. The CDR3 region is CASSLVVTSDGYTF. CDR3 DNA: TGTGCCAGCAGCTTAGTGGTGACATCCGATGGCTACACCTTC.

The chain is built from TRBV11-2 and TRBJ2-4, with 9 positions matching TRBD1. Germline CDR1 reads SGHAT; CDR2 reads FQNNGV. Trimming removed 4 bases from V and 2 bases from J; junction bases left unmatched: 12. The CDR3 is 18 residues long. The CDR3 sequence is CASSSTNRDRASKNIQYF. The DNA for the CDR3 is TGTGCCAGCAGCTCAACGAACCGGGACAGGGCTTCCAAAAACATTCAGTACTTC.